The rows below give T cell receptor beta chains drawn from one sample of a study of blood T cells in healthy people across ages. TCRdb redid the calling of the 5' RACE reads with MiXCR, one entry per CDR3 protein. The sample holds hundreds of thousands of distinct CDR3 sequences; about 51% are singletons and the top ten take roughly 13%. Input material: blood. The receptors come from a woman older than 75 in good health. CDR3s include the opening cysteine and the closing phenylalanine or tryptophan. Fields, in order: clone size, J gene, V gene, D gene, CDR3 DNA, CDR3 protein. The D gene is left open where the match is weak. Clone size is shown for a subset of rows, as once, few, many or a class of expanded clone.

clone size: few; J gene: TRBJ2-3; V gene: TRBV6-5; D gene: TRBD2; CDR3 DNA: TGTGCCAGCAGTTACTCGGGACTAGCGGGAGCAGATACGCAGTATTTT; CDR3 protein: CASSYSGLAGADTQYF
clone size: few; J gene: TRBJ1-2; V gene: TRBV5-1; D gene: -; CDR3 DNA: TGCGCCAGCAGCTTGGATGAGGGGAACTATGGCTACACCTTC; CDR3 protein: CASSLDEGNYGYTF
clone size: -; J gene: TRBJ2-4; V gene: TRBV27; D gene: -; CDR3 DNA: TGTGCCAGCAGTTCCTCCCCGGAGGAGCTAGCCAAAAACATTCAGTACTTC; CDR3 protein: CASSSSPEELAKNIQYF
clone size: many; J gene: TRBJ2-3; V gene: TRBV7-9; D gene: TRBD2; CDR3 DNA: TGTGCCAGCAGCTTCTATAGCGGGACCTCCACAGATACGCAGTATTTT; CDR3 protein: CASSFYSGTSTDTQYF
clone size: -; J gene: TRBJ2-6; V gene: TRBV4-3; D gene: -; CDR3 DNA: TGCGCCAGCAGCCCTACCGGCTCTGGGGCCAACGGCCTGACTTTC; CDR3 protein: CASSPTGSGANGLTF
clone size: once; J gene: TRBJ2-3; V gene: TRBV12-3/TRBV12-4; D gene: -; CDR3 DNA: TGTGCCAGCAGTCGGCCGGGCATCCCGGATACGCAGTATTTT; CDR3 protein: CASSRPGIPDTQYF
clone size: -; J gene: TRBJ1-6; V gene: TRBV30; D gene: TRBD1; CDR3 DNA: TGTGCCTGGAGAACGGGACAGGCTTATAATTCACCCCTCCACTTT; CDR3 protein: CAWRTGQAYNSPLHF
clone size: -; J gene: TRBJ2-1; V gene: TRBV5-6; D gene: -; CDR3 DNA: TGTGCCAGCAGCCGGGGCCTCAATGAGCAGTTCTTC; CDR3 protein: CASSRGLNEQFF
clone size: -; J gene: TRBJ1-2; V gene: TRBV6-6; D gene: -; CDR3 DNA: TGTGCCAGCACCACCGGGACGTATGAATATGGCTACACCTTC; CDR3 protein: CASTTGTYEYGYTF
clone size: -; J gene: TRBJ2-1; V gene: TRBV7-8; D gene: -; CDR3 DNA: TGTGCCAGCAGCTTGAGCGTTAAGGTCGGTTACGATGAGCAGTTCTTC; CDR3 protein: CASSLSVKVGYDEQFF
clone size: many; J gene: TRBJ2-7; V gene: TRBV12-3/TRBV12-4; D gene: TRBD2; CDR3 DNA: TGTGCCAGTTCGCGGGGGGAACACTACGAGCAGTACTTC; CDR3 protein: CASSRGEHYEQYF
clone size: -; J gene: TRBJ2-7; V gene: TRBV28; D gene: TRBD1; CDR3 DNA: TGTGCCAGCAGTTCCCGGACAGGGGCGCTCGACGAGCAGTACTTC; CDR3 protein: CASSSRTGALDEQYF
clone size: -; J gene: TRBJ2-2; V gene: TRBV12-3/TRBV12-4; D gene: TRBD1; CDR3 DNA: TGTGCCAGCAGTACGATATCCGGGACAGGGGCCCCCGGGGAGCTGTTTTTT; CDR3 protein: CASSTISGTGAPGELFF
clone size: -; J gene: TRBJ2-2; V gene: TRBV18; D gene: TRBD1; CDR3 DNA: TGTGCCAGCTCACTCTCGCGGACAGGGGAGGCCGGGGAGCTGTTTTTT; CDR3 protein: CASSLSRTGEAGELFF
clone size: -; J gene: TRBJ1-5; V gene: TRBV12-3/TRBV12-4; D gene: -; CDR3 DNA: TGTGCCAGCAGGTCTCGCGGACAAGGAGATCAGCCCCAGCATTTT; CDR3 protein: CASRSRGQGDQPQHF
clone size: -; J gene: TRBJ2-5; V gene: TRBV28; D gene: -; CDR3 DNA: TGTGCCAGGAGGAAACGTTGCCAAGAGACCCAGTACTTC; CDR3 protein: CARRKRCQETQYF
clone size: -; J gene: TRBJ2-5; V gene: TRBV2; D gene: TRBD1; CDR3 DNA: TGTGCCAGCACCCTTCGGACAGGGGGCAGGGAGACCCAGTACTTC; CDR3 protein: CASTLRTGGRETQYF
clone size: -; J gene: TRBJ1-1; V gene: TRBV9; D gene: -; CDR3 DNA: TGTGCCAGCAGCGTAGGCGTGGACACTGAAGCTTTCTTT; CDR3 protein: CASSVGVDTEAFF
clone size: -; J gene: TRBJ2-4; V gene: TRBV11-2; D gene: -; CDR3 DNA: TGTGCCAGCAGACCGAGGGGCCTGTCCAAAAACATTCAGTACTTC; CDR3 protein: CASRPRGLSKNIQYF
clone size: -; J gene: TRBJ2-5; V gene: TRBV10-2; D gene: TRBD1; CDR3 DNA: TGCGCCAGCCAGGTCAGACAGGGGAGGACGGAGACCCAGTACTTC; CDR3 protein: CASQVRQGRTETQYF
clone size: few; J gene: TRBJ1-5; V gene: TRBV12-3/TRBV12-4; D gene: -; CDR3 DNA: TGTGCCAGCAGTTCTGGGGCGGGCATTGAGTGGCGTTGGGTGAGGCCCCAGCATTTT; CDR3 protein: CASSSGAGIEWRWVRPQHF
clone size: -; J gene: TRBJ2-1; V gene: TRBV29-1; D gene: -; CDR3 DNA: TGCAGCGTTGAAGATGAAGCTGCCATTGAGCAGTTCTTC; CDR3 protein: CSVEDEAAIEQFF
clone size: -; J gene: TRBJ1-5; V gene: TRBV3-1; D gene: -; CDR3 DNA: TGTGCCAGCAGCCATTCGGAAAATCAGCCCCAGCATTTT; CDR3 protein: CASSHSENQPQHF
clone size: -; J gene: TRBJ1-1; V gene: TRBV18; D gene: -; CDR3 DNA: TGTGCCAGCTCACCAGGCCCGGCGTTAGCTTTCTTT; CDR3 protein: CASSPGPALAFF
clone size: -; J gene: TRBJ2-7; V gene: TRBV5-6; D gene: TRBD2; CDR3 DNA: TGTGCCAGCAGCTCGGTAGCGGGCCGCGCCTACAATGAGCAGTACTTC; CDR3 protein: CASSSVAGRAYNEQYF
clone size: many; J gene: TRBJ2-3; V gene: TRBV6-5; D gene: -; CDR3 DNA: TGTGCCAGCTCCGGAGGGGGATCACGCACAGATACGCAGTATTTT; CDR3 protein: CASSGGGSRTDTQYF
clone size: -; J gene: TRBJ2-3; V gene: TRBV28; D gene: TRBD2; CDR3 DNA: TGTGCCAGCGTATCAGCGGGGGGGGCAGATACGCAGTATTTT; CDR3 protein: CASVSAGGADTQYF
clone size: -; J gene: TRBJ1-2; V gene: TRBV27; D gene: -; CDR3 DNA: TGTGCCAGCAGTTTCTGGGCGGGACTTATTTCTGGCTACACCTTC; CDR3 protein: CASSFWAGLISGYTF
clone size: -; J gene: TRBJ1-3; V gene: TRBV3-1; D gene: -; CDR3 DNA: TGTGCCAGCAGCCAAAGGAGCGGCGGGGATGGAAACACCATATATTTT; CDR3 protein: CASSQRSGGDGNTIYF
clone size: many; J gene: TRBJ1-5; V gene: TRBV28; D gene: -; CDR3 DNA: TGTGCCAGCAGTTTTCAGGGTTGGCCCCAGCATTTT; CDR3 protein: CASSFQGWPQHF
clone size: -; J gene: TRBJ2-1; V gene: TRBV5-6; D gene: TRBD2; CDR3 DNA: TGTGCCAGCAGGAGCGGGGGGGCGGTCAATGAGCAGTTCTTC; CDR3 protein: CASRSGGAVNEQFF
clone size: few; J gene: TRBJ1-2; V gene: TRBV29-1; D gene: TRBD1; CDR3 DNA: TGCAGCGTTCGCGGGACAGGGGGCCCTGGGACGAGCTACACCTTC; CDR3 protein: CSVRGTGGPGTSYTF
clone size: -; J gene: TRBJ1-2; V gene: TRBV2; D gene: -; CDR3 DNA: TGTGCCAGCAGTGCAAGGGGTAACTATGGCTACACCTTC; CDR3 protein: CASSARGNYGYTF
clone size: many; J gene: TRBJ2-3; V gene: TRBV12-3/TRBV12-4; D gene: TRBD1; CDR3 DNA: TGTGCCAGCAGGGGACAGGGGGCAGGTTATACGCAGTATTTT; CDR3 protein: CASRGQGAGYTQYF
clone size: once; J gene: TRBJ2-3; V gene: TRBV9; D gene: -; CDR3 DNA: TGTGCCAGCAGCGTAGAGGGCGGGGTGGCAGATACGCAGTATTTT; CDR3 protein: CASSVEGGVADTQYF
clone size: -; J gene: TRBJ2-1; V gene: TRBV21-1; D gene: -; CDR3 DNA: TGTGCCAGCAGCCTCCACACTGGGACAGGGGAAGATGAGCAGTTCTTC; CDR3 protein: CASSLHTGTGEDEQFF
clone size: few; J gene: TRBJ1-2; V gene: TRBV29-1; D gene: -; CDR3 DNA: TGCAGCGTTGAAAGCGAGCAGGGTCCTTGGTATGGCTACACCTTC; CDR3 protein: CSVESEQGPWYGYTF
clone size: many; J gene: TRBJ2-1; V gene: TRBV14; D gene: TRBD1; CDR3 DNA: TGTGCCAGCAGCCGCGGACAGGGGACCTCTTACAATGAGCAGTTCTTC; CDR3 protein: CASSRGQGTSYNEQFF
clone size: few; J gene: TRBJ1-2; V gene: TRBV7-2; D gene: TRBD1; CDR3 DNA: TGTGCCAGCAGCCTACAGCGTGCAGGGGGCGGCTATGGCTACACCTTC; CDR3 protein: CASSLQRAGGGYGYTF
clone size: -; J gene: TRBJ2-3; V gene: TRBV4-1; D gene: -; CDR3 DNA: TGCGCCAGCAGCCAAGAATACCACAGCACAGATACGCAGTATTTT; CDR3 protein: CASSQEYHSTDTQYF
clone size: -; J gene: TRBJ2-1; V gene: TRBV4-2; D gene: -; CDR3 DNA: TGTGCCAGCAGCCAAGTATGGAGTCGTCCTGAGCAGTTCTTC; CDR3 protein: CASSQVWSRPEQFF
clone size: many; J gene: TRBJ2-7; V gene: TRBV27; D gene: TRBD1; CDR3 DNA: TGTGCCAGCAGTTTAAAGGGACAGGGCCCCTACGAGCAGTACTTC; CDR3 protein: CASSLKGQGPYEQYF
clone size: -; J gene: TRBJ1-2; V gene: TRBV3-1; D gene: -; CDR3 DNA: TGTGCCAGCAGCCTAGGTGGGGGAGGCTATGGCTACACCTTC; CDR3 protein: CASSLGGGGYGYTF
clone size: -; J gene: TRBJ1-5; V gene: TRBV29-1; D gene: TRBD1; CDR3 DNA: TGCAGCGTTGTGACAGGGGGCCGCAATCAGCCCCAGCATTTT; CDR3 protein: CSVVTGGRNQPQHF
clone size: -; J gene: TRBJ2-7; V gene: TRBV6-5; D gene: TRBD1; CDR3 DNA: TGTGCCAGCATTCCGGACAGGGGGGATGAGCAGTACTTC; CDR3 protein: CASIPDRGDEQYF
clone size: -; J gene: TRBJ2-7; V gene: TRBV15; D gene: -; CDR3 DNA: TGTGCCACCAGCAGAGCTGGCACGACAGCAAGTTTATACGAGCAGTACTTC; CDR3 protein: CATSRAGTTASLYEQYF